Listed below are T cell receptor beta chains from one sample, sequenced in a study of CD8 T cells in ankylosing spondylitis. MiXCR was run by TCRdb on the 5' RACE reads, yielding one entry per CDR3 protein. The sample consists of 800,000 to 900,000 distinct CDR3 sequences, 12% of them appearing once. Source material: blood, either unsorted or a sorted T cell fraction (not recorded which). The receptor source for this set is a male donor with ankylosing spondylitis. Each CDR3 is given with its conserved first and last residue. The D gene is left open where the match is weak. For some rows the clone size is stated as once, few or many, or as a class when expanded; others skip it.

CDR3 protein: CASSRGQMNTEAFF
CDR3 DNA: TGCGCCAGCAGTCGGGGACAGATGAACACTGAAGCTTTCTTT
J gene: TRBJ1-1
CDR3 length: 14
V gene: TRBV5-1
clone size: few
D gene: TRBD1

CDR3 protein: CASSDSSGSRETQYF
CDR3 DNA: TGTGCCAGCAGTGATTCTAGCGGGAGTCGTGAGACCCAGTACTTC
J gene: TRBJ2-5
CDR3 length: 15
V gene: TRBV2
clone size: -
D gene: TRBD2

CDR3 protein: CSASSAGYGYTF
CDR3 DNA: TGCAGTGCTAGCTCGGCAGGCTATGGCTACACCTTC
J gene: TRBJ1-2
CDR3 length: 12
V gene: TRBV20-1
clone size: few
D gene: -

CDR3 protein: CASSRRGQLNTGELFF
CDR3 DNA: TGTGCCAGCAGCCGACGGGGGCAACTGAACACCGGGGAGCTGTTTTTT
J gene: TRBJ2-2
CDR3 length: 16
V gene: TRBV6-1
clone size: -
D gene: -

CDR3 protein: CASSLVRGGTEAFF
CDR3 DNA: TGCGCCAGCAGCTTGGTACGGGGAGGCACTGAAGCTTTCTTT
J gene: TRBJ1-1
CDR3 length: 14
V gene: TRBV5-1
clone size: many
D gene: -

CDR3 protein: CASSPGQGLRSNQPQHF
CDR3 DNA: TGTGCCAGCAGTCCAGGACAGGGCCTAAGGAGCAATCAGCCCCAGCATTTT
J gene: TRBJ1-5
CDR3 length: 17
V gene: TRBV28
clone size: -
D gene: TRBD1

CDR3 protein: CASSEVNSHTEAFF
CDR3 DNA: TGTGCCAGCAGTGAAGTTAACAGTCACACTGAAGCTTTCTTT
J gene: TRBJ1-1
CDR3 length: 14
V gene: TRBV6-1
clone size: few
D gene: -

CDR3 protein: CASSVWDSSNQPQHF
CDR3 DNA: TGTGCCAGCAGTGTATGGGACAGCAGCAATCAGCCCCAGCATTTT
J gene: TRBJ1-5
CDR3 length: 15
V gene: TRBV6-1
clone size: few
D gene: TRBD1

CDR3 protein: CATSDFGQLKFF
CDR3 DNA: TGTGCCACCAGTGATTTCGGACAGCTCAAGTTCTTC
J gene: TRBJ2-1
CDR3 length: 12
V gene: TRBV24-1
clone size: -
D gene: -

CDR3 protein: CASSIQGKSSYEQYF
CDR3 DNA: TGTGCCAGTAGTATACAGGGGAAAAGCTCCTACGAGCAGTACTTC
J gene: TRBJ2-7
CDR3 length: 15
V gene: TRBV19
clone size: few
D gene: -

CDR3 protein: CASSRERDRVYEQYF
CDR3 DNA: TGTGCCAGCAGCCGAGAACGGGACAGGGTCTACGAGCAGTACTTC
J gene: TRBJ2-7
CDR3 length: 15
V gene: TRBV14
clone size: few
D gene: TRBD1

CDR3 protein: CASSLAQGADNEQFF
CDR3 DNA: TGTGCCAGCAGCTTAGCCCAGGGAGCAGACAATGAGCAGTTCTTC
J gene: TRBJ2-1
CDR3 length: 15
V gene: TRBV11-1
clone size: few
D gene: -

CDR3 protein: CASSLALGGSNQPQHF
CDR3 DNA: TGTGCCAGCAGCTTAGCGCTCGGAGGAAGCAATCAGCCCCAGCATTTT
J gene: TRBJ1-5
CDR3 length: 16
V gene: TRBV7-2
clone size: many
D gene: -

CDR3 protein: CASSLWDRLYEQYF
CDR3 DNA: TGTGCCAGCAGCTTATGGGACAGACTCTACGAGCAGTACTTC
J gene: TRBJ2-7
CDR3 length: 14
V gene: TRBV7-2
clone size: few
D gene: TRBD1

CDR3 protein: CASGRGGPADTQYF
CDR3 DNA: TGTGCCAGCGGGCGGGGGGGCCCGGCAGATACGCAGTATTTT
J gene: TRBJ2-3
CDR3 length: 14
V gene: TRBV25-1
clone size: -
D gene: TRBD2

CDR3 protein: CASSPLHGNNQPQHF
CDR3 DNA: TGTGCCAGCAGTCCCCTCCATGGCAACAATCAGCCCCAGCATTTT
J gene: TRBJ1-5
CDR3 length: 15
V gene: TRBV28
clone size: -
D gene: -

CDR3 protein: CASSLRLAGGTGELFF
CDR3 DNA: TGTGCCAGCAGCTTGCGACTAGCGGGAGGTACCGGGGAGCTGTTTTTT
J gene: TRBJ2-2
CDR3 length: 16
V gene: TRBV4-2
clone size: -
D gene: TRBD2

CDR3 protein: CASTLTGAQETQYF
CDR3 DNA: TGTGCCAGCACATTAACTGGAGCCCAAGAGACCCAGTACTTC
J gene: TRBJ2-5
CDR3 length: 14
V gene: TRBV7-9
clone size: -
D gene: -